This TCR beta chain derives from a study of blood T cell repertoires in COVID-19. Study information: The origin of the acute and convalescent COVID-19 samples was the United States, Italy and Spain. PBMCs, B-cell-depleted T cells, or T cells provided the cDNA or gDNA that made up the material.

Libraries were prepared by immunoSEQ multiplex PCR; TCRdb keeps only in-frame clonotypes and omits some of them. The table lists 200,000 to 250,000 clones, around nine tenths of them singletons. Per germline, CDR1 LGHNA and CDR2 YNFKEQ. This CDR3 contains 13 residues. V lost 1 base and J 7 bases, leaving 7 bases between the germline ends. The sequenced material came from peripheral blood. This clonotype originated in a woman in her fifties or sixties with acute or convalescent COVID-19. The rearrangement joins TRBV4-2 to TRBJ1-4; unclear D gene. The CDR3 nucleotides read TGTGCCAGCAGCCAAGGGTACGGTGAAAAACTGTTTTTT. Amino acids: CASSQGYGEKLFF.